These 17 T cell receptor beta chains originate from one sample sequenced in a study of blood T cell repertoires in COVID-19 (dated by TCRdb to about 2020). The receptor library was made with the immunoSEQ multiplex PCR assay. In TCRdb, the immuneACCESS table is reduced to in-frame sequences with V and J assigned. These tables do not hold every clone; where another copy was compared, an unresolved V gene accounts for under half, and the others remain unexplained. The sample table records tens of thousands of clones; roughly nine tenths of these occur just once. The ten top clones hold less than 3.5% of the sample. Sample: peripheral blood. The receptors come from a woman between 45 and 60 years old with active or convalescent COVID-19.

This chain links TRBV13 with TRBJ1-6; 8 bases match TRBD1. Germline assignment: CDR1 PRHDT and CDR2 FYEKMQ (reference sequence). The junction had 12 bases not matched to a gene; V was cut back by 7 bases and J by 10 bases. The CDR3 is 15 residues long. CDR3 nucleotides: TGTGCCAGCACCTTTTCACAGGGGGTCGGGTCACCCCTCCACTTT. It is translated as CASTFSQGVGSPLHF.

This chain connects TRBV2 to TRBJ1-5; 7 nucleotides agree with TRBD1. The germline gives CDR1 SNHLY, CDR2 FYNNEI. Germline trimming cut 4 bases from V and 9 bases from J; bases unmatched to any gene: 9. This CDR3 contains 14 residues. Written as DNA, the CDR3 is TGTGCCAGCAGTGTAGACAGGGAGGATCGGCCCCAGCATTTT. It encodes CASSVDREDRPQHF. Full variable domain (outside the CDR3, taken from reference TRBV2 and TRBJ1-5): EPEVTQTPSHQVTQMGQEVILRCVPISNHLYFYWYRQILGQKVEFLVSFYNNEISEKSEIFDDQFSVERPDGSNFTLKIRSTKLEDSAMYFCASSVDREDRPQHFGDGTRLSIL.

This sequence joins TRBV7-2 and TRBJ1-1; no clear D. Between the trimmed V and J ends, which lost 3 bases and 3 bases, there was a span of 14 bases. CDR1 is SGHTA, CDR2 FQGNSA, per germline. The CDR3 has 15 amino acids. CDR3 DNA: TGTGCCAGCAGCTTTGGTACAGCCGCGTACACTGAAGCTTTCTTT. Amino acids: CASSFGTAAYTEAFF.

The V gene is TRBV6-6, the J gene TRBJ1-4; D is unclear. Trimming pared 0 bases from V and 8 bases from J, leaving 13 bases between. Germline V gene sequence: CDR1 MNHNY, CDR2 SVGAGI (reference sequence). The CDR3 is 15 residues long. The CDR3 sequence is CASSYSGPAGEKLFF. The CDR3 nucleotides read TGTGCCAGCAGTTACTCGGGCCCTGCTGGAGAAAAACTGTTTTTT.

The chain has TRBV5-1 and TRBJ2-1, with 8 bases fitting TRBD1. This CDR3 has 14 residues. The germline gives CDR1 SGHRS, CDR2 YFSETQ. V shed 0 bases, J shed 9 bases, and the junction held 5 bases outside the gene matches. CDR3 loop: CASSLGQGAVEQFF. Written as DNA, the CDR3 is TGCGCCAGCAGCTTGGGGCAGGGGGCGGTTGAGCAGTTCTTC.

This chain links TRBV9 with TRBJ2-1, with TRBD2 matching 11 bases. Trimming removed 5 bases from V and 5 bases from J; junction bases left unmatched: 9. In germline, CDR1 is SGDLS, CDR2 YYNGEE. CDR3 length equals 16 residues. CDR3 coding DNA: TGTGCCAGCAGTGTTACGACTAGCGGGGATAACAATGAGCAGTTCTTC. Its protein is CASSVTTSGDNNEQFF.

This chain links TRBV25-1 with TRBJ2-7; 9 bases agree with TRBD1. The CDR3 extends over 15 amino acids. V dropped 5 bases and J dropped 0; count of bases not matched to a gene: 5. CDR1 is MGHDK and CDR2 is SYGVNS in the germline V gene. In DNA, the CDR3 is TGTGCCAGCAGTCAACCGGGACAGGGCTCCTACGAGCAGTACTTC. As protein: CASSQPGQGSYEQYF.

The rearrangement links TRBV12-5 to TRBJ1-2, with a tentative D call TRBD1 (5 bases). The CDR3 has 12 amino acids. Germline V gives CDR1 LGHNT, CDR2 FRNRAP. The V gene lost 5 bases and the J gene lost 6 bases, with 10 bases spanning the gap. The DNA for the CDR3 is TGTGCTAGTGGTCTCGGGGGGAATGGCTACACCTTC. This translates into CASGLGGNGYTF. Combining the CDR3 with reference TRBV12-5 and TRBJ1-2 gives the whole variable domain DARVTQTPRHKVTEMGQEVTMRCQPILGHNTVFWYRQTMMQGLELLAYFRNRAPLDDSGMPKDRFSAEMPDATLATLKIQPSEPRDSAVYFCASGLGGNGYTFGSGTRLTVV.

This chain connects TRBV30 to TRBJ1-4, with 9 positions matching TRBD1. This CDR3 spans 15 amino acids. The V gene's germline CDR1 is GTSNPN and CDR2 SVGIG (reference sequence). Losses at the gene ends were 3 bases for V and 6 bases for J; bases not matched to a gene: 8. CDR3 coding DNA: TGTGCCTGGAGAGATGGACAGGGGTGGTATGAAAAACTGTTTTTT. This encodes CAWRDGQGWYEKLFF.

The chain's CDR3 is CASRLQGATANYGYTF. In DNA form, the CDR3 reads TGTGCCAGTAGGCTCCAGGGGGCCACGGCTAACTATGGCTACACCTTC. The chain links TRBV19 to TRBJ1-2; 8 bases agree with TRBD1. The germline V gene encodes CDR1 LNHDA and CDR2 SQIVND (reference sequence). Trimming at V came to 6 bases and at J to 0 bases, leaving 9 bases not matched to a gene. The CDR3 length is 16 residues.

This clone was detected only a few times. The V call is TRBV23-1, the J call TRBJ1-4; 7 bases match TRBD1. TRBV23-1 is placed among ORFs of uncertain function. CDR3 length: 14 residues. V lost 6 bases, J lost 7 bases, and 8 bases stayed unmatched. The DNA for the CDR3 is TGCGCCAGCAGCGACAGGGAGGAGTGTGAAAAACTGTTTTTT. Its translation is CASSDREECEKLFF.

The genes are TRBV7-2 and TRBJ1-1; no clear D. This CDR3 region has 12 residues. Trimming left V 3 bases short and J 1 base short, with 3 bases between. Germline V gene lookup returns CDR1 SGHTA and CDR2 FQGNSA. CDR3 DNA sequence: TGTGCCAGCAGCTTCTGGAACACTGAAGCTTTCTTT. Translated: CASSFWNTEAFF.

The rearrangement joins TRBV29-1 to TRBJ2-7; D unresolved. Germline CDR1 and CDR2: SQVTM and ANQGSEA. The CDR3 contains 12 residues. Between the trimmed V and J ends, which lost 6 bases and 2 bases, there was a span of 11 bases. CDR3 sequence reads: CSVVHETYEQYF. The CDR3 DNA sequence: TGCAGCGTGGTGCACGAGACCTACGAGCAGTACTTC.

The DNA for the CDR3 is TGTGCCAGCAGCCTTCTTGAGCGACAGGGACTGGCTAACTATGGCTACACCTTC. It translates to CASSLLERQGLANYGYTF. This chain uses TRBV9 with TRBJ1-2; 7 bases agree with TRBD1. The CDR3 covers 18 residues. CDR1 and CDR2 (germline): SGDLS, YYNGEE. With 4 bases clipped from V and 0 bases from J, the junction kept 15 bases outside the gene matches. Looking up the rest from reference TRBV9 and TRBJ1-2 gives the full variable domain: DSGVTQTPKHLITATGQRVTLRCSPRSGDLSVYWYQQSLDQGLQFLIQYYNGEERAKGNILERFSAQQFPDLHSELNLSSLELGDSALYFCASSLLERQGLANYGYTFGSGTRLTVV.

The rearrangement uses TRBV24-1 and TRBJ2-2, with 12 nucleotides matching TRBD2. CDR1 is KGHDR, CDR2 SFDVKD, per germline. This CDR3 spans 15 amino acids. J gave up 7 bases and V 4 bases, and 3 bases lay outside the gene matches. CDR3 sequence (DNA): TGTGCCACCAGTGAATTGGGACTAGCGGGCGGGGAGCTGTTTTTT. Its protein product is CATSELGLAGGELFF.

This chain links TRBV7-2 with TRBJ1-2, with a tentative D call TRBD1 (6 bases). Looked up from germline, CDR1 is SGHTA and CDR2 is FQGNSA. The CDR3 is 13 amino acids. Trimming removed 4 bases at V and 3 bases at J, with 9 bases between. DNA for the CDR3: TGTGCCAGCAGCTCTCAGGGGTACTATGGCTACACCTTC. Protein sequence: CASSSQGYYGYTF.

This clone was detected only a few times. Other DNA sequences of this sample code for an identical CDR3. The chain links TRBV3-1 (or the pseudogene TRBV3-2) to TRBJ2-7, with D possibly being TRBD2 (6 bases). V was pared by 1 base and J by 6 bases, with 7 bases between. The CDR3 consists of 12 residues. The V gene's germline CDR1 is LGHDT and CDR2 YNNKEL (reference sequence). CDR3 protein: CASSQVGGEQYF. In DNA, the CDR3 is TGTGCCAGCAGCCAAGTCGGGGGCGAGCAGTACTTC.